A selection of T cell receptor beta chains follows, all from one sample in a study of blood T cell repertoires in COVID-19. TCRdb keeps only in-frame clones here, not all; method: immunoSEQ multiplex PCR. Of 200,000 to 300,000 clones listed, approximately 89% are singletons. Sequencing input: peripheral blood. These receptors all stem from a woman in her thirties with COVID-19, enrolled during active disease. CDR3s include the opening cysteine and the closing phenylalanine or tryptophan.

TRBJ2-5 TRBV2 CASSSGQGARETQYF
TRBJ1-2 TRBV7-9 CASSAKGSVPFYGYTF
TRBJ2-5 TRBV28 CASDAGGLVGAQYF
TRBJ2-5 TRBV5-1 CASSLVLAGAQAQYF
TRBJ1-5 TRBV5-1 CASSLVPGESQPQHF
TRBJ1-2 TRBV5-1 CASSPRDRDAYGYTF
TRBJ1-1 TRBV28 CASSDTPGQGGGAEAFF
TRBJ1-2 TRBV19 CASKAALPYGYTF
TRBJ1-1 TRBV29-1 CSVAGLGTLQRNTEAFF
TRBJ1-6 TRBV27 CASRWDRDNSPLHF
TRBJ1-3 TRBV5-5 CASRGTAGNTIYF
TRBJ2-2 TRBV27 CASSLNRGMNTGELFF
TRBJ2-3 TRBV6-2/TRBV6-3 CASSRPGLVYNTQYF
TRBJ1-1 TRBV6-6 CASRRGGTGNTEAFF
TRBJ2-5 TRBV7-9 CASSLPWGSGQETQYF
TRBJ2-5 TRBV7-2 CASSLVGGGGPQETQYF
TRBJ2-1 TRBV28 CASSPLTGGSYNEQFF
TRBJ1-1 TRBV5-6 CASSLAGKTEAFF
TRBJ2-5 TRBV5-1 CASSPQGLQETQYF
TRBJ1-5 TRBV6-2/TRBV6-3 CASSGRVGGKQPQHF
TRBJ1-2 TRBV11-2 CASSRPDGIGYTF
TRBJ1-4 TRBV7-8 CASSPHRTTNEKLFF
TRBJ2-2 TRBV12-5 CASGFRTGGTGELFF
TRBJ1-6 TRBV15 CATSVRQAQTSPLHF
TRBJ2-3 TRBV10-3 CAIKGQGNTDTQYF
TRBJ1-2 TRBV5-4 CASSLGVAGGRGYGYTF
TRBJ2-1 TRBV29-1 CSVSSVDEQFF
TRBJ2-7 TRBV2 CASRGPRTGGRNEQYF
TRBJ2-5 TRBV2 CASSLRQQETQYF
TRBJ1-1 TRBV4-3 CASSQAPHRGENTEAFF
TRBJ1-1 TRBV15 CATSRAGHEAFF
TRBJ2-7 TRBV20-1 CSASRGLLSSYEQYF
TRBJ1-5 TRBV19 CASSIQDHQPQHF
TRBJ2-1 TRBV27 CASSYSGGLYNEQFF
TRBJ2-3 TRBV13 CASSLESAFTQYF
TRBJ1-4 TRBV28 CASSWTGRGPDEKLFF
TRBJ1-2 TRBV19 CASSILGQGAGYTF
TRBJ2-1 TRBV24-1 CATSDFVPGTGVFSSYNEQFF
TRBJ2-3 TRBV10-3 CAIGGGNSLSTDTQYF
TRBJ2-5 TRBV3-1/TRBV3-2 CASSQSGGETQYF
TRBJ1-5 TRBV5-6 CASSLARGSFSNQPQHF
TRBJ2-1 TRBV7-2 CASSLAVASGAYNEQFF
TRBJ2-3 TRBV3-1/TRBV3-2 CARQRGGFYRDTQYF
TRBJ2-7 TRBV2 CASSGQGAYEQYF
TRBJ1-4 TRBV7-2 CASSWAGTGSEKLFF
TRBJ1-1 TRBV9 CASSLGRLNTEAFF
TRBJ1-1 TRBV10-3 CAISGPQGAHGMNTEAFF
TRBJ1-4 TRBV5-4 CASSLGQGDEKLFF
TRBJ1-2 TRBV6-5 CASSSRGSNYGYTF